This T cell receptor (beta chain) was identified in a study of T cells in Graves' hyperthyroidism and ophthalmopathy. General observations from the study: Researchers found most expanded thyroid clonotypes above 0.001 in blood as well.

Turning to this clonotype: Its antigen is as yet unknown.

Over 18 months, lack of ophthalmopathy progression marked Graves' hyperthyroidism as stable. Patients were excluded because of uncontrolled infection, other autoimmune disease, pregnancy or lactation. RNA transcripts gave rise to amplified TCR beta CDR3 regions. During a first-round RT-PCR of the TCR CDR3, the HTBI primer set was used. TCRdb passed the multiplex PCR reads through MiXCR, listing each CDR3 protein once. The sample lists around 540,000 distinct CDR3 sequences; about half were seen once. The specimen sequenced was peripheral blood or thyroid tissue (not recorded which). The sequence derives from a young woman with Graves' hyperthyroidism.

Written as DNA, the CDR3 is TGTGCCAGCAGCCAAACCTTCAGGGGAAGCTATGGCTACACCTTC. It yields the protein CASSQTFRGSYGYTF. The rearrangement uses TRBV11-2 and TRBJ1-2; maybe TRBD1 (6 bases). Between the trimmed V and J ends, which lost 5 bases and 4 bases, there was a span of 17 bases. The germline gives CDR1 SGHAT, CDR2 FQNNGV. This CDR3 contains 15 residues.